Listed below are T cell receptor beta chains from one sample, sequenced in a study of cytomegalovirus exposure and HLA in healthy donors. The repertoire was sequenced with immunoSEQ multiplex PCR; TCRdb's copy has only in-frame clones and lacks some. The table has 200,000 to 300,000 clones, roughly 82% seen once. Sequencing input: PBMCs. The receptors were gathered from a woman aged 40 to 49 in good health and CMV-seropositive. Both conserved end residues are part of each CDR3. A D gene is named only where the DNA matches it firmly. Where a row states a size, it is once, few, many or the class of an expanded clone; other rows omit it.

d_gene | j_gene | abundance | v_gene | len | CDR3aa | CDR3nt
TRBD2 | TRBJ2-3 | . | TRBV4-3 | 16 | CASSQGTSGGADTQYF | TGCGCCAGCAGCCAAGGGACTAGCGGGGGAGCAGATACGCAGTATTTT
TRBD1 | TRBJ1-1 | . | TRBV19 | 12 | CASSMGGQTAFF | TGTGCCAGTAGTATGGGGGGACAGACTGCTTTCTTT
TRBD1 | TRBJ2-7 | . | TRBV4-3 | 13 | CASSQGGQGVQYF | TGCGCCAGCAGCCAAGGAGGACAGGGAGTGCAGTACTTC
. | TRBJ2-7 | . | TRBV10-3 | 16 | CAITDRKGRLSYEQYF | TGTGCCATCACCGATCGGAAGGGGCGCCTATCCTACGAGCAGTACTTC
TRBD1 | TRBJ1-5 | few | TRBV10-3 | 14 | CAISEGTGGVPQHF | TGTGCCATCAGTGAGGGGACAGGGGGAGTGCCCCAGCATTTT
TRBD2 | TRBJ2-7 | . | TRBV4-2 | 17 | CASSPDFGTSGTYEQYF | TGTGCCAGCAGCCCAGACTTCGGGACTAGCGGTACCTACGAGCAGTACTTC
TRBD2 | TRBJ2-2 | . | TRBV5-1 | 16 | CASSFGGRATTGELFF | TGCGCCAGCAGCTTCGGGGGGAGGGCAACCACCGGGGAGCTGTTTTTT
. | TRBJ2-5 | once | TRBV4-2 | 14 | CASSQDEPRGEQYF | TGTGCCAGCAGCCAAGATGAACCCCGTGGGGAGCAGTACTTC
. | TRBJ2-3 | . | TRBV10-3 | 12 | CAISEGLDTQYF | TGTGCCATCAGTGAGGGACTAGATACGCAGTATTTT
. | TRBJ1-1 | . | TRBV7-2 | 11 | CASSFRVEAFF | TGTGCCAGCAGCTTTCGGGTAGAAGCTTTCTTT
TRBD1 | TRBJ2-7 | . | TRBV19 | 14 | CASSSGTESYEQYF | TGTGCCAGTTCCTCCGGGACAGAAAGCTACGAGCAGTACTTC
TRBD1 | TRBJ1-2 | . | TRBV30 | 15 | CAWSGPGQGIGGYTF | TGTGCCTGGAGTGGCCCGGGACAGGGAATTGGAGGCTACACCTTC
. | TRBJ2-5 | once | TRBV4-2 | 14 | CASSQSGNQETQYF | TGTGCCAGCAGCCAATCGGGGAATCAAGAGACCCAGTACTTC
. | TRBJ2-7 | . | TRBV9 | 14 | CASSLEGVWYEQYF | TGTGCCAGTAGCCTTGAGGGGGTGTGGTACGAGCAGTACTTC
TRBD1 | TRBJ1-2 | . | TRBV6-1 | 11 | CASRSMGTAIF | TGTGCCAGCAGATCAATGGGGACAGCGATCTTC
. | TRBJ2-1 | . | TRBV5-1 | 16 | CASSFTGPGSYNEQFF | TGCGCCAGCAGCTTTACAGGGCCGGGCTCCTACAATGAGCAGTTCTTC
TRBD2 | TRBJ2-1 | . | TRBV9 | 14 | CASSSGLAGYEQFF | TGTGCCAGCAGCTCGGGACTAGCGGGATATGAGCAGTTCTTC
TRBD1 | TRBJ2-7 | . | TRBV30 | 14 | CAWRKGQGSYEQYF | TGTGCCTGGAGAAAGGGACAGGGGTCCTACGAGCAGTACTTC
TRBD2 | TRBJ2-7 | . | TRBV7-9 | 17 | CASSLGTSGTISYEQYF | TGTGCCAGCAGCTTAGGGACTAGCGGGACAATCTCCTACGAGCAGTACTTC
TRBD1 | TRBJ1-1 | . | TRBV15 | 17 | CATSRDSGQGMNTEAFF | TGTGCCACCAGCAGAGATTCGGGACAGGGGATGAACACTGAAGCTTTCTTT
. | TRBJ1-1 | . | TRBV4-1 | 14 | CASRPRGANTEAFF | TGCGCCAGCCGCCCCCGGGGGGCGAACACTGAAGCTTTCTTT
. | TRBJ1-4 | many | TRBV5-1 | 16 | CASSPFVGGNNEKLFF | TGCGCCAGCAGCCCCTTTGTGGGGGGGAATAATGAAAAACTGTTTTTT
TRBD2 | TRBJ2-5 | . | TRBV5-1 | 17 | CASSLDPSVAGFETQYF | TGCGCCAGCAGCTTGGACCCCTCGGTAGCGGGGTTTGAGACCCAGTACTTC
. | TRBJ2-7 | . | TRBV5-1 | 15 | CASSATPGHLYEQYF | TGCGCCAGCAGCGCAACGCCGGGACACTTATACGAGCAGTACTTC
. | TRBJ1-2 | . | TRBV7-9 | 12 | CASSRQEYGYTF | TGTGCCAGCAGCCGACAGGAGTATGGCTACACCTTC
TRBD2 | TRBJ2-7 | . | TRBV5-4 | 14 | CASKNLAGGGEQYF | TGTGCCAGCAAGAATCTAGCGGGGGGTGGCGAGCAGTACTTC
. | TRBJ2-3 | . | TRBV27 | 14 | CASSPLGAGDTQYF | TGTGCCAGCAGCCCCCTGGGAGCGGGAGATACGCAGTATTTT
TRBD1 | TRBJ1-2 | . | TRBV25-1 | 15 | CASFGLPTGSYGYTF | TGTGCCAGCTTCGGGTTACCGACAGGGAGCTATGGCTACACCTTC
. | TRBJ2-2 | . | TRBV30 | 13 | CAWSPGNTGELFF | TGTGCCTGGAGTCCGGGAAACACCGGGGAGCTGTTTTTT
TRBD1 | TRBJ2-2 | once | TRBV7-2 | 14 | CASSPQGGTGELFF | TGTGCCAGCAGCCCACAGGGGGGCACCGGGGAGCTGTTTTTT
. | TRBJ2-7 | . | TRBV19 | 13 | CASSMATGGEQYF | TGTGCCAGTAGTATGGCAACAGGCGGCGAGCAGTACTTC
. | TRBJ2-7 | . | TRBV1 | 14 | CTSSQGSRGSEQYF | TGCACCAGCAGCCAAGGGTCCCGGGGGAGCGAGCAGTACTTC
. | TRBJ2-5 | . | TRBV11-2 | 15 | CASSFSPSAQETQYF | TGTGCCAGCAGCTTTTCACCTAGTGCCCAGGAGACCCAGTACTTC
. | TRBJ1-1 | . | TRBV11-3 | 11 | CASSLNTEAFF | TGTGCCAGCAGCCTTAACACTGAAGCTTTCTTT
TRBD1 | TRBJ2-7 | . | TRBV10-3 | 13 | CGTRTGGENEQYF | TGTGGAACCAGGACAGGGGGGGAGAACGAGCAGTACTTC
TRBD1 | TRBJ2-7 | . | TRBV27 | 14 | CASSLSGQAYEQYF | TGTGCCAGCAGTTTATCGGGACAGGCGTACGAGCAGTACTTC
TRBD2 | TRBJ2-5 | . | TRBV18 | 14 | CASSSSGSHETQYF | TGTGCCAGCTCATCTAGCGGGAGCCACGAGACCCAGTACTTC